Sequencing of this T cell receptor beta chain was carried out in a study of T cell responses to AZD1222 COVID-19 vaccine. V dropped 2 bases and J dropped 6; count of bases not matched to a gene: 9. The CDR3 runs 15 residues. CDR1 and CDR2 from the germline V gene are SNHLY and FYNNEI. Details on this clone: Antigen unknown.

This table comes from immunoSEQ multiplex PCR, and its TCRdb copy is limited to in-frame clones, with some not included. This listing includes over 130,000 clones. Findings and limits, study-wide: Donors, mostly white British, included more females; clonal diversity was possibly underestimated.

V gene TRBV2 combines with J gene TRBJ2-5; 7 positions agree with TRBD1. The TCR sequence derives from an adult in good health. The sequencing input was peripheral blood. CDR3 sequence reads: CASSELTATGKTQYF. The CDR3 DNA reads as TGTGCCAGCAGTGAACTCACCGCGACAGGGAAGACCCAGTACTTC.